These 15 T cell receptor beta chains share one sample of origin, sequenced in a study of OX40 agonist ivuxolimab in advanced cancers. The library was made by the immunoSEQ multiplex PCR assay. Not all clones reach the TCRdb copy of this immuneACCESS table, which keeps in-frame sequences only. Checked studies attribute under half of the gap to unresolved V genes and leave the rest unexplained. This sample holds more than 15,000 clones; 74% were observed only once. 33% of the sample is in the top ten clones. Source: CD4+ or CD8+ T cells sorted from blood, taken in a trial of the OX40 agonist ivuxolimab. Receptors were obtained from an adult with an advanced solid tumor such as melanoma, head and neck, liver or kidney cancer.

This clone was detected a few times. J is TRBJ1-1 and V is TRBV6-1, with unresolved D. CDR1 is MNHNS and CDR2 is SASEGT in the germline V gene. There are 15 residues in the CDR3. With 3 bases removed from V and 0 bases from J, the gap between germline ends came to 11 bases. The CDR3 is CASSEDGQLNTEAFF. As DNA, the CDR3 is TGTGCCAGCAGTGAGGACGGGCAGTTGAACACTGAAGCTTTCTTT.

The rearrangement joins TRBV11-3 to TRBJ2-7; TRBD1 matches at 11 bases. Germline V gives CDR1 SGHNT, CDR2 YENEEA. This CDR3 has 14 amino acids. V shed 4 bases and J 7 bases; nucleotides not matched to a gene: 6. Here the CDR3 DNA reads TGTGCCAGCAGCTCCGGACAGGGGGCGCGTGAGCAGTACTTC. Translated: CASSSGQGAREQYF.

The chain couples TRBV28 to TRBJ2-7; D not certain. Germline V gene data show CDR1 as MDHEN and CDR2 as SYDVKM. Trimming cost V 2 bases and J 1 base, with 12 bases left between them. This CDR3 contains 15 residues. The CDR3, as DNA: TGTGCCAGCAGTTTAGGGCCAGCTGGGTCCTACGAGCAGTACTTC. Residues: CASSLGPAGSYEQYF.

This clone was seen a few times. The chain couples TRBV30 to TRBJ1-4, with D perhaps matching TRBD1 (5 bases). Germline V gene lookup returns CDR1 GTSNPN and CDR2 SVGIG (reference sequence). V lost 3 bases, J lost 3 bases, and 11 bases lay in between. The CDR3 has 14 residues. The CDR3 nucleotides are TGTGCCTGGAGCCAGGGTTCCTCTAATGAAAAACTGTTTTTT. This sequence encodes CAWSQGSSNEKLFF.

This clone was recorded a few times. The chain employs TRBV29-1 and TRBJ2-1; D is unclear. CDR1 SQVTM and CDR2 ANQGSEA come from the germline V gene. Trimming stripped 0 bases from V and 1 base from J, with 19 bases between. The CDR3 covers 18 residues. CDR3: CSVEELSQVPISYNEQFF. For the CDR3, the DNA is TGCAGCGTTGAAGAGCTTTCCCAGGTCCCCATTTCCTACAATGAGCAGTTCTTC.

This rearrangement joins TRBV6-5 to TRBJ2-3; 10 positions agree with TRBD2. The CDR3 has 15 residues. CDR1 and CDR2 (germline): MNHEY, SVGAGI. The trim removed 6 bases at V and 2 bases at J, leaving 5 bases unmatched. The CDR3 here is CASRLAGDYTDTQYF. In nucleotides, the CDR3 is TGTGCCAGCAGGCTAGCGGGAGATTACACAGATACGCAGTATTTT.

J is TRBJ2-1 and V is TRBV6-5; D is possibly TRBD1 (5 bases). The length of the CDR3 is 15 residues. The V and J ends lost 5 bases and 8 bases respectively, with 19 bases between them. The germline V gene has CDR1 MNHEY and CDR2 SVGAGI. The CDR3 region has the DNA TGTGCCAGCAGTGCTTCAGGGCATCATCGCGATGAGCAGTTCTTC. This codes for CASSASGHHRDEQFF.

The chain employs TRBV19 and TRBJ2-1; D is unclear. V was pared by 3 bases and J by 1 base, with 10 bases between. The CDR3 runs 15 residues. Germline CDR1 and CDR2: LNHDA and SQIVND (reference sequence). In DNA, the CDR3 is TGTGCCAGTAGTATCGACTTCACGTCCTACAATGAGCAGTTCTTC. This gives the protein CASSIDFTSYNEQFF.

The chain combines TRBV28 with TRBJ2-1; 8 bases match TRBD2. The CDR3 spans 15 residues. The V gene's germline CDR1 is MDHEN and CDR2 SYDVKM. Trimming took 4 bases from V and 5 from J; bases not matched to a gene: 7. CDR3 DNA: TGTGCCAGCAGTTCCCAACTAGCGGTGAACAATGAGCAGTTCTTC. It yields the protein CASSSQLAVNNEQFF.

This sequence joins TRBV6-5 and TRBJ1-1, with TRBD1 identical over 7 bases. This CDR3 has 14 residues. Germline CDR1 MNHEY, CDR2 SVGAGI. The V segment lost 1 base and the J segment 3 bases; nucleotides outside the gene matches: 2. The CDR3 here is CASSYYQGDTEAFF. The CDR3 region has the DNA TGTGCCAGCAGTTACTATCAGGGGGACACTGAAGCTTTCTTT.

The V and J genes are TRBV6-5 and TRBJ1-4; TRBD1 matches 8 bases. The CDR3 spans 14 residues. The junction had 8 bases not matched to a gene; V was cut back by 7 bases and J by 7 bases. The germline V gene encodes CDR1 MNHEY and CDR2 SVGAGI. CDR3 nucleotides: TGTGCCAGCAAAAGACAGGGGTCAGGTGAAAAACTGTTTTTT. Its protein is CASKRQGSGEKLFF.

The J gene is TRBJ2-2, the V gene TRBV14; no clear D gene. The CDR3 has 13 amino acids. Germline V CDR1 and CDR2: SGHDN, FVKESK. Trimming removed 3 bases at V and 6 bases at J, with 8 bases between. CDR3 sequence: CASSQVEAGELFF. The CDR3 nucleotides read TGTGCCAGCAGCCAGGTTGAAGCCGGGGAGCTGTTTTTT.

This clone was observed a handful of times. This rearrangement joins TRBV6-5 to TRBJ2-3; TRBD1 matches at 10 bases. In germline, CDR1 is MNHEY, CDR2 SVGAGI. This CDR3 contains 15 residues. Germline trimming cut 0 bases from V and 4 bases from J; bases unmatched to any gene: 1. The DNA of the CDR3 is TGTGCCAGCAGTTACTCGACAGGGGGCGCAGATACGCAGTATTTT. Its translation is CASSYSTGGADTQYF.

The table lists this clone with a few counts. The chain is built from TRBV6-5 and TRBJ2-1; 7 nucleotides match TRBD2. The ends lost 1 base at V and 3 bases at J; junction bases unmatched: 3. Germline-derived CDR1 and CDR2 are MNHEY and SVGAGI. The CDR3 sequence is 15 residues long. CDR3 sequence reads: CASSYWGEGYNEQFF. The CDR3 region has the DNA TGTGCCAGCAGTTACTGGGGGGAGGGCTACAATGAGCAGTTCTTC.

This clone came up a few times. This chain links TRBV6-6 with TRBJ2-1; 9 bases line up with TRBD1. After removal of 6 bases from V and 7 bases from J, the junction contained 7 bases not matched to a gene. The CDR3 contains 14 residues. Germline V gives CDR1 MNHNY, CDR2 SVGAGI (reference sequence). Written as DNA, the CDR3 is TGTGCCAGCAGAACCTGGACAGGGGTGAATGAGCAGTTCTTC. Amino acid sequence: CASRTWTGVNEQFF.